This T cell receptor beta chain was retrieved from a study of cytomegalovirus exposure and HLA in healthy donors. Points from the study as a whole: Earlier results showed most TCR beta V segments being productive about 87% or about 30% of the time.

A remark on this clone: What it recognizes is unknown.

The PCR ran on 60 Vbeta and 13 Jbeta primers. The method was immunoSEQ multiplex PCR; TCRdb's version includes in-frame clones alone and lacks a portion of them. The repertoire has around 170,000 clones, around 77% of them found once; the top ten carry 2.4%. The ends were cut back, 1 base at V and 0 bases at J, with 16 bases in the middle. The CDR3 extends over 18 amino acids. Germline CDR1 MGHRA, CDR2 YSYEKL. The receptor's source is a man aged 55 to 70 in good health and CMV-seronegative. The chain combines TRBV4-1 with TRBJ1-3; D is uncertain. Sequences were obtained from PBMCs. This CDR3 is CASSQGGRGPFSGNTIYF. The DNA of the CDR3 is TGCGCCAGCAGCCAAGGAGGGAGAGGGCCATTCTCTGGAAACACCATATATTTT.